The rows below give T cell receptor beta chains drawn from one sample of a study of T cell responses to AZD1222 COVID-19 vaccine. Clones were read by immunoSEQ multiplex PCR, and TCRdb kept only the in-frame ones, dropping some. This sample carries about 29,000 clones, 85% to 95% of them seen once, and the ten largest clones take 7.5% to 10%. Specimen: peripheral blood, collected on day 0 of AZD1222 vaccination. The source of these receptors is an adult in good health. Each CDR3 is given with its conserved first and last residue. Fields, in order: J gene, clone size, V gene, D gene, CDR3 protein, CDR3 DNA. A D gene is named only where the DNA matches it firmly. The listing skips clone size in some rows; elsewhere it reads once, few, many or a size class.

TRBJ1-5 NA TRBV6-4 NA CASSEQGGQPQHF TGTGCCAGCAGTGAACAGGGTGGTCAGCCCCAGCATTTT
TRBJ2-2 NA TRBV5-5 NA CASSLRSITGELFF TGTGCCAGCAGCTTGAGGTCGATCACCGGGGAGCTGTTTTTT
TRBJ1-2 NA TRBV5-1 NA CASSLGDATGYTYGYTF TGCGCCAGCAGCTTGGGAGATGCAACAGGGTATACCTATGGCTACACCTTC
TRBJ2-7 once TRBV18 NA CASSEQTEYEQYF TGTGCCAGCTCGGAACAAACAGAGTACGAGCAGTACTTC
TRBJ2-1 NA TRBV2 NA CASTDERNSRGNEQFF TGTGCCAGCACCGACGAACGGAACAGTAGGGGCAATGAGCAGTTCTTC
TRBJ2-7 NA TRBV5-5 TRBD2 CASSLEGGRAAYEQYF TGTGCCAGCAGCTTGGAGGGCGGGAGGGCCGCTTACGAGCAGTACTTC
TRBJ1-4 NA TRBV10-3 NA CAISGGSNEKLFF TGTGCCATCTCCGGGGGATCTAATGAAAAACTGTTTTTT
TRBJ1-1 NA TRBV9 TRBD1 CASSEDRGRTEAFF TGTGCCAGCAGCGAGGACAGGGGGCGGACTGAAGCTTTCTTT
TRBJ1-1 NA TRBV2 NA CASSDAPRSEAFF TGTGCCAGCAGTGATGCACCACGGTCTGAAGCTTTCTTT
TRBJ1-2 NA TRBV9 TRBD1 CASSGDRKKGYGYTF TGTGCCAGCAGCGGGGACAGGAAAAAGGGGTATGGCTACACCTTC
TRBJ1-1 NA TRBV6-2/TRBV6-3 NA CASSFSPGWNTEAFF TGTGCCAGCAGTTTTTCCCCAGGGTGGAACACTGAAGCTTTCTTT
TRBJ2-7 NA TRBV12-5 TRBD1 CASAPGQGGYEQYF TGTGCTAGTGCCCCGGGACAGGGAGGGTACGAGCAGTACTTC
TRBJ2-3 once TRBV4-3 NA CASSQALGPLTDTQYF TGCGCCAGCAGCCAGGCCTTGGGACCACTCACAGATACGCAGTATTTT
TRBJ2-2 NA TRBV19 NA CASSPPWGGATGELFF TGTGCCAGTAGTCCACCCTGGGGGGGGGCGACCGGGGAGCTGTTTTTT
TRBJ1-3 NA TRBV3-1/TRBV3-2 NA CASSQAKRGNTIYF TGTGCCAGCAGCCAAGCCAAACGGGGAAACACCATATATTTT
TRBJ2-3 NA TRBV11-2 NA CASSLQGSDTQYF TGTGCCAGCAGCTTACAGGGCTCAGATACGCAGTATTTT
TRBJ1-5 NA TRBV7-9 NA CASSLVAGNQPQHF TGTGCCAGCAGCTTAGTGGCAGGGAATCAGCCCCAGCATTTT
TRBJ2-2 NA TRBV28 TRBD1 CASNLQGAGTGELFF TGTGCCAGCAATCTACAGGGGGCAGGAACCGGGGAGCTGTTTTTT
TRBJ1-2 NA TRBV19 NA CASSSPGTTYYGYTF TGTGCCAGTAGTTCCCCCGGGACCACGTACTATGGCTACACCTTC
TRBJ2-7 NA TRBV5-1 NA CASSLGDFREQYF TGCGCCAGCAGCCTTGGAGACTTTAGGGAGCAGTACTTC
TRBJ2-6 NA TRBV25-1 NA CASSEPGGRPGANVLTF TGTGCCAGCAGTGAACCCGGAGGACGTCCTGGGGCCAACGTCCTGACTTTC
TRBJ2-1 NA TRBV7-9 NA CASSLNANNEQFF TGTGCCAGCAGCTTAAATGCGAACAATGAGCAGTTCTTC
TRBJ2-2 NA TRBV11-2 NA CATSDSFRETNTGELFF TGTGCCACATCGGATAGCTTCCGCGAGACGAACACCGGGGAGCTGTTTTTT
TRBJ2-2 NA TRBV7-2 NA CASSSFTGELFF TGTGCCAGCAGCTCCTTCACCGGGGAGCTGTTTTTT
TRBJ1-5 NA TRBV6-5 NA CASSHQGTQHF TGTGCCAGCAGTCACCAGGGGACCCAGCATTTT
TRBJ2-3 NA TRBV29-1 TRBD1 CSVGGTGLRTDTQYF TGCAGCGTTGGAGGGACAGGGCTACGCACAGATACGCAGTATTTT
TRBJ2-1 NA TRBV6-5 TRBD2 CASRLRLAGEREQFF TGTGCCAGCAGGCTTCGGCTAGCGGGAGAGCGTGAGCAGTTCTTC
TRBJ2-7 NA TRBV10-2 TRBD2 CASISEAGGSYEQYF TGCGCCAGCATTTCGGAAGCGGGGGGCTCCTACGAGCAGTACTTC
TRBJ2-2 NA TRBV21-1 NA CASSKGGAENTGELFF TGTGCCAGCAGCAAAGGGGGGGCGGAGAACACCGGGGAGCTGTTTTTT
TRBJ1-1 NA TRBV11-2 NA CASSINTAPEAFF TGTGCCAGCAGCATTAACACCGCTCCTGAAGCTTTCTTT
TRBJ1-5 NA TRBV7-6 NA CASSLAGGGSNQPQHF TGTGCCAGCAGCTTAGCGGGTGGGGGAAGCAATCAGCCCCAGCATTTT
TRBJ1-6 NA TRBV12-5 NA CASGLGWGNSPLHF TGTGCTAGTGGTTTGGGATGGGGGAATTCACCCCTCCACTTT
TRBJ1-2 NA TRBV19 TRBD1 CASSRADRGYGYTF TGTGCCAGTAGTAGGGCGGACAGGGGATATGGCTACACCTTC
TRBJ1-2 NA TRBV29-1 NA CSVGARGGDGYTF TGCAGCGTTGGGGCTAGGGGAGGGGATGGCTACACCTTC
TRBJ2-7 NA TRBV6-6 TRBD1 CASSPRDRGDEQYF TGTGCCAGCAGTCCCCGGGACAGGGGTGATGAGCAGTACTTC
TRBJ1-1 NA TRBV10-3 NA CAISRAGETEAFF TGTGCCATCAGTAGAGCAGGGGAAACTGAAGCTTTCTTT
TRBJ2-5 NA TRBV7-2 NA CASSGGTRGETQYF TGTGCCAGCAGCGGAGGGACCCGCGGGGAGACCCAGTACTTC
TRBJ1-1 NA TRBV18 TRBD1 CASSPLTGGWGTEAFF TGTGCCAGCTCACCACTGACAGGGGGCTGGGGCACTGAAGCTTTCTTT
TRBJ2-2 NA TRBV7-6 NA CASSLNEATGELFF TGTGCCAGCAGCTTAAATGAGGCCACCGGGGAGCTGTTTTTT
TRBJ2-5 NA TRBV5-6 NA CASSLARRTQYF TGTGCCAGCAGCTTGGCCCGACGGACCCAGTACTTC
TRBJ2-1 NA TRBV21-1 NA CASSSLLDRSSYNEQFF TGTGCCAGCAGCAGCCTCCTGGACCGGAGCTCCTACAATGAGCAGTTCTTC
TRBJ2-1 NA TRBV25-1 NA CASREQGVRNEQFF TGTGCCAGCAGGGAGCAGGGAGTACGCAATGAGCAGTTCTTC
TRBJ2-7 NA TRBV2 NA CASSSGDLYEQYF TGTGCCAGCAGTTCGGGAGACCTCTACGAGCAGTACTTC
TRBJ2-7 NA TRBV7-6 NA CASSLAQTYEQYF TGTGCCAGCAGCTTAGCACAAACCTACGAGCAGTACTTC
TRBJ1-3 few TRBV27 NA CASSLRGSSGNTIYF TGTGCCAGCAGTTTACGGGGGAGCTCTGGAAACACCATATATTTT
TRBJ1-2 NA TRBV5-4 NA CASSLAPGLGESKGYTF TGTGCCAGCAGCTTGGCCCCCGGACTCGGAGAGAGTAAGGGCTACACCTTC
TRBJ2-1 NA TRBV19 TRBD2 CASSNLGLDNEQFF TGTGCCAGTAGTAATCTTGGACTAGACAATGAGCAGTTCTTC
TRBJ1-1 NA TRBV28 TRBD1 CASSSPGQISEAFF TGTGCCAGCAGTTCGCCGGGACAGATCTCTGAAGCTTTCTTT
TRBJ2-7 NA TRBV3-1/TRBV3-2 NA CASSQAVNAGMRDEQYF TGTGCCAGCAGCCAAGCCGTAAATGCGGGGATGAGAGACGAGCAGTACTTC
TRBJ2-7 NA TRBV21-1 NA CASSRRDTDSYEQYF TGTGCCAGCAGCCGCCGGGACACCGACTCCTACGAGCAGTACTTC
TRBJ1-5 NA TRBV19 NA CASRRGGIGNQPQHF TGTGCCAGCCGTAGGGGGGGTATCGGCAATCAGCCCCAGCATTTT
TRBJ2-1 NA TRBV7-6 TRBD2 CASSPGTSGSEFF TGTGCCAGCAGCCCCGGGACTAGCGGGAGTGAGTTCTTC
TRBJ1-5 NA TRBV28 NA CASMRGARGNQPQHF TGTGCCAGCATGAGGGGCGCCCGGGGCAATCAGCCCCAGCATTTT
TRBJ2-4 NA TRBV29-1 TRBD1 CSVGGQGDIQYF TGCAGCGTTGGTGGACAGGGGGACATTCAGTACTTC
TRBJ2-7 NA TRBV11-2 NA CASSLGGYSNYEQYF TGTGCCAGCAGCTTAGGCGGATACTCGAACTACGAGCAGTACTTC
TRBJ2-1 NA TRBV11-2 NA CASSLDQGGYNEQFF TGTGCCAGCAGCTTAGATCAGGGGGGGTACAATGAGCAGTTCTTC